Below, 30 T cell receptor beta chains from the same sample are listed, as sequenced in a study of Graves' ophthalmopathy and Graves' hyperthyroidism. The study amplified TCR beta CDR3 regions using RNA transcripts. The workflow started with a first-round RT-PCR run with HTBI primers and then moved on to a second-round multiplex PCR. TCRdb reprocessed the multiplex PCR reads with MiXCR, giving one entry per CDR3 protein. The table has a few hundred thousand distinct CDR3 sequences, about 40% seen once; the top ten hold about 4.2%. The sample was peripheral blood or thyroid tissue (not recorded which). The receptors derive from an adult man with Graves' hyperthyroidism.

V is TRBV7-2 and J is TRBJ1-1; 7 positions agree with TRBD1. V dropped 6 bases and J dropped 3; count of bases not matched to a gene: 10. The CDR3 sequence is 15 residues long. Germline CDR1 reads SGHTA; CDR2 reads FQGNSA. The CDR3 DNA reads as TGTGCCAGCAGTCCCCTTACAGGGGTGGACACTGAAGCTTTCTTT. Translating it yields CASSPLTGVDTEAFF. The entire variable domain, with the rest obtained from reference TRBV7-2 and TRBJ1-1, is as follows: GAGVSQSPSNKVTEKGKDVELRCDPISGHTALYWYRQSLGQGLEFLIYFQGNSAPDKSGLPSDRFSAERTGGSVSTLTIQRTQQEDSAVYLCASSPLTGVDTEAFFGQGTRLTVV.

V usage is TRBV7-9 and J usage is TRBJ2-2; no clear D gene. This CDR3 contains 14 residues. The ends were cut back, 4 bases at V and 4 bases at J, with 10 bases in the middle. Germline V gene data show CDR1 as SEHNR and CDR2 as FQNEAQ (reference sequence). For the CDR3, the DNA is TGTGCCAGCAGCTCGGAACAAGTCACCGGGGAGCTGTTTTTT. Residues: CASSSEQVTGELFF.

This clonotype was detected only once. The chain has TRBV7-2 and TRBJ1-1; maybe TRBD1 (6 bases). CDR1 is SGHTA, CDR2 FQGNSA, per germline. V lost 7 bases and J lost 4, with 13 bases in between. The CDR3 runs 13 residues. This chain's CDR3 is CASTGGGLTEAFF. For the CDR3, the DNA is TGTGCCAGCACCGGAGGGGGTCTCACTGAAGCTTTCTTT.

About this clonotype itself: This may be a read error, as it is one base from a much larger clone. The rearrangement joins TRBV10-3 to TRBJ1-5, with D perhaps matching TRBD1 (6 bases). With 4 bases removed from V and 4 bases from J, the gap between germline ends came to 14 bases. CDR1 and CDR2 (germline): ENHRY, SYGVKD. The CDR3 is 15 residues long. The DNA for the CDR3 is TGTGCCATCAGTGTCGAGGGGGGACGGAATCAGCCCCAGCATTTT. Translating gives CAISVEGGRNQPQHF.

This clonotype was observed once. This sequence joins TRBV9 and TRBJ1-1; no firm D call. Germline V gene data show CDR1 as SGDLS and CDR2 as YYNGEE. The V end lost 4 bases, the J end lost 9 bases, and 13 bases lay between the germline ends. This CDR3 region has 12 residues. CDR3 region: CASSTEERKAFF. The CDR3 nucleotides read TGTGCCAGCAGCACCGAAGAGCGAAAAGCTTTCTTT.

The gene calls are TRBV24-1 and TRBJ1-2; 11 bases map to TRBD1. The CDR3 length is 17 residues. Germline V gives CDR1 KGHDR, CDR2 SFDVKD. V lost 3 bases to trimming and J lost 8 bases; unmatched junction nucleotides: 13. The DNA of the CDR3 is TGTGCCACCAGTGATGGGGGACAGGGGGACTCTCTCCTCGGCTACACCTTC. Protein sequence: CATSDGGQGDSLLGYTF.

V usage is TRBV30 and J usage is TRBJ1-5, with TRBD1 as a possible D gene (6 bases). In germline, CDR1 is GTSNPN, CDR2 SVGIG (reference sequence). V lost 5 bases and J lost 2, with 10 bases in between. The CDR3 length is 13 residues. CDR3 DNA sequence: TGTGCCTGGGGTGAGGGGGGCAATCAGCCCCAGCATTTT. Amino acids: CAWGEGGNQPQHF.

This clonotype has only a few counts. J is TRBJ2-3 and V is TRBV2; 7 bases are a match to TRBD2. Per the germline V gene, CDR1 is SNHLY and CDR2 is FYNNEI. This CDR3 spans 14 amino acids. The J segment lost 5 bases and the V segment lost 7 bases, leaving 9 bases of the junction unmatched. The CDR3 DNA follows: TGTGCCAGCAAAGGGAGGGAGTGGCAAGATACGCAGTATTTT. Translation: CASKGREWQDTQYF.

This clonotype came up a few times. The gene calls are TRBV5-8 and TRBJ2-2, with D perhaps TRBD1 or TRBD2 (5 bases each). Germline V gene lookup returns CDR1 SGHTS and CDR2 YDEGEE. The length of the CDR3 is 17 residues. The V gene lost 4 bases and the J gene lost 7 bases, with 23 bases spanning the gap. CDR3 bases: TGTGCCAGCAGCCGGGGCCTTAACGAGGGTAGCAACGGGGAGCTGTTTTTT. Its translation: CASSRGLNEGSNGELFF.

The J gene is TRBJ2-5, the V gene TRBV7-9; tentative D call: TRBD1 (5 bases). The germline V gene has CDR1 SEHNR and CDR2 FQNEAQ (reference sequence). This CDR3 contains 15 residues. V was clipped by 1 base and J by 5 bases, with 14 bases between them. The CDR3 coding sequence is TGTGCCAGCAGCTTAGTTAGGGGCGATGGTGAGACCCAGTACTTC. Protein product: CASSLVRGDGETQYF.

The chain is built from TRBV10-2 and TRBJ2-7, with TRBD1 matching over 12 bases. Unmatched junction bases numbered 12, after V lost 0 bases and J lost 6 bases. CDR3 size: 18 residues. Germline V CDR1 and CDR2: WSHSY, SAAADI. CDR3 amino acids: CASSESGQGAPKGSEQYF. The CDR3 DNA follows: TGCGCCAGCAGTGAGTCGGGACAGGGGGCCCCTAAGGGGTCCGAGCAGTACTTC.

This clonotype has only a few counts. The chain uses TRBV2 and TRBJ2-3, with 8 positions matching TRBD1. There are 14 residues in the CDR3. V lost 3 bases to trimming and J lost 6 bases; unmatched junction nucleotides: 5. The germline gives CDR1 SNHLY, CDR2 FYNNEI. CDR3 amino acids: CASSDSQGADTQYF. The CDR3 bases are TGTGCCAGCAGTGACTCGCAGGGGGCTGATACGCAGTATTTT.

The table lists this clonotype with a few counts. This sequence joins TRBV19 and TRBJ2-7, with D hard to call. Trimming cost V 3 bases and J 2 bases, with 11 bases left between them. Germline V CDR1 and CDR2: LNHDA, SQIVND (reference sequence). This CDR3 contains 14 residues. This CDR3 is CASSMRSNTYEQYF. The CDR3 nucleotides read TGTGCCAGTAGTATGAGGAGTAACACCTACGAGCAGTACTTC.

For this clonotype: This may stem from a read error, because a much larger clone lies one nucleotide away. V usage is TRBV24-1 and J usage is TRBJ2-7; 13 bases agree with TRBD2. Losses at the gene ends were 3 bases for V and 3 bases for J; bases not matched to a gene: 4. CDR3 length: 16 amino acids. From germline, CDR1 is KGHDR and CDR2 SFDVKD. This chain's CDR3 is CATSDPGTSGIYEQYF. The CDR3 bases are TGTGCCACCAGTGATCCGGGGACTAGCGGGATCTACGAGCAGTACTTC.

The table lists this clonotype with many counts. CDR3 residues: CASSYRGPDGLGGYTF. CDR3 DNA: TGTGCCAGCAGTTACAGGGGGCCAGACGGCCTCGGGGGCTACACCTTC. V is TRBV6-5 and J is TRBJ1-2; 7 nucleotides align to TRBD1. There are 16 residues in the CDR3. V lost 2 bases, J lost 8 bases, and 14 bases stayed unmatched. Looked up from germline, CDR1 is MNHEY and CDR2 is SVGAGI.

The chain has TRBV11-2 and TRBJ2-5; maybe TRBD2 (6 bases). The end of the DNA fits TRBJ2-1 better, so the J call may be wrong. The CDR3 consists of 15 residues. Germline values: CDR1 SGHAT, CDR2 FQNNGV. CDR3 residues: CASSFAGTGLNEQFF. In DNA, the CDR3 is TGTGCCAGCAGCTTTGCCGGGACGGGACTCAATGAGCAGTTCTTC.

This clonotype appeared a single time. V and J are TRBV5-1 and TRBJ1-1; TRBD1 is a possible D gene (6 bases). Germline lookup yields CDR1 SGHRS and CDR2 YFSETQ. This CDR3 is 18 amino acids long. Trimming stripped 1 base from V and 1 base from J, with 20 bases between. The CDR3 spells CASSLRREGETKNTEAFF. In DNA, the CDR3 is TGCGCCAGCAGCTTGAGGCGGGAGGGGGAGACGAAGAACACTGAAGCTTTCTTT.

There are many counts of this clonotype. One end of the junction fails to match germline, which may point to a read error. The V gene is TRBV12-3 or TRBV12-4, the J gene TRBJ2-5; the match to TRBD1 covers 8 bases. There are 14 residues in the CDR3. DNA for the CDR3: TGTGCCAGCAGCCTTACAGGGGGAAAATCCCAAGAGAGCTTC. Translating it yields CASSLTGGKSQESF.

This clonotype was recorded at least ten times. The chain links TRBV5-8 to TRBJ1-2; TRBD1 might be the D (5 bases). Germline V gives CDR1 SGHTS, CDR2 YDEGEE. The CDR3 spans 15 residues. Trimming pared 2 bases from V and 0 bases from J, leaving 11 bases between. CDR3: CASSFRGPANYGYTF. The CDR3, as DNA: TGTGCCAGCAGCTTTAGGGGCCCTGCTAACTATGGCTACACCTTC.

The chain uses TRBV12-3 or TRBV12-4 and TRBJ1-5; 12 positions agree with TRBD1. The V and J ends lost 3 bases and 3 bases, in that order; junction bases with no gene match: 6. The CDR3 sequence is 17 residues long. CDR3 sequence (DNA): TGTGCCAGCAGTTTCTCGGGACAGGGGGCGTTCAATCAGCCCCAGCATTTT. Translating it yields CASSFSGQGAFNQPQHF.

As regards this clonotype: This may arise from a read error, as a much more abundant clone is one base away. The V and J genes are TRBV10-3 and TRBJ2-1, with 9 bases fitting TRBD1. Germline V gene data show CDR1 as ENHRY and CDR2 as SYGVKD. The CDR3 is made up of 16 amino acids. CDR3 residues: CAVSESGQGYSAEQFF. DNA for the CDR3: TGTGCCGTCAGTGAGTCGGGACAGGGTTACTCTGCTGAGCAGTTCTTC.

The J gene is TRBJ2-3, the V gene TRBV24-1; 8 positions agree with TRBD2. Germline V lookup: CDR1 KGHDR, CDR2 SFDVKD. With V trimmed by 4 bases and J by 2 bases, 4 bases remained unmatched. CDR3 size: 15 residues. Here the CDR3 reads CATSDLSGVTDTQYF. CDR3 in DNA: TGTGCCACCAGTGACCTTAGCGGGGTCACAGATACGCAGTATTTT.

This clonotype was recorded at least ten times. The chain employs TRBV19 and TRBJ1-2, with TRBD1 as a possible D gene (5 bases). The CDR3 totals 13 residues. Per germline, CDR1 LNHDA and CDR2 SQIVND (reference sequence). Between the trimmed V and J ends, which lost 0 bases and 6 bases, there was a span of 8 bases. Here the CDR3 DNA reads TGTGCCAGTAGTATAGACGCAGGGAATGGCTACACCTTC. Its protein product is CASSIDAGNGYTF.

The chain couples TRBV4-1 to TRBJ2-7; D possibly corresponds to TRBD2 (6 bases). The CDR3 loop spans 17 amino acids. The germline V and J ends were trimmed by 3 bases and 2 bases, with 20 bases remaining between them. CDR1 and CDR2 from the germline V gene are MGHRA and YSYEKL. DNA for the CDR3: TGCGCCAGCAGCCACGGGGGTGGGGGTAGCGGAACCTACGAGCAGTACTTC. Protein: CASSHGGGGSGTYEQYF.

Turning to this clonotype: At one end the junction does not follow the germline gene, possibly because of a read error. The rearrangement links TRBV20-1 to TRBJ1-4; TRBD1 is a possible D gene (5 bases). The CDR3 length is 13 residues. CDR1 is DFQATT, CDR2 SNEGSKA, per germline (reference sequence). The DNA for the CDR3 is TGCAGTGCCAGTGGCAGGGCGGGGGAAAGACTGTTTTTT. Encoded protein: CSASGRAGERLFF.

This clonotype was seen ten or more times. The chain has TRBV20-1 and TRBJ1-5; 8 positions agree with TRBD1. Germline trimming cut 5 bases from V and 4 bases from J; bases unmatched to any gene: 10. CDR1 and CDR2 from the germline V gene are DFQATT and SNEGSKA (reference sequence). The CDR3 extends over 15 amino acids. In DNA form, the CDR3 reads TGCAGTGCTCTGAGCCGGGACAGGAAAAATCAGCCCCAGCATTTT. Translating it yields CSALSRDRKNQPQHF.

The chain couples TRBV2 to TRBJ2-5; D gene unclear. V was shortened by 6 bases and J by 2 bases, with 22 bases between the two germline ends. This CDR3 is built from 17 residues. Looked up from germline, CDR1 is SNHLY and CDR2 is FYNNEI. The CDR3 DNA reads TGTGCCAGCAGGACGACGGCAGCCGAATCCCCTCAAGAGACCCAGTACTTC. Residues: CASRTTAAESPQETQYF.

This clonotype showed up just once. The DNA for the CDR3 is TGCGCCAGCAGCAGGAGACCAGAAGAGACCCAGTACTTC. This sequence encodes CASSRRPEETQYF. This chain connects TRBV5-1 to TRBJ2-5; unclear D gene. The CDR3 is 13 residues long. Per germline, CDR1 SGHRS and CDR2 YFSETQ. The V end lost 4 bases, the J end lost 3 bases, and 10 bases lay between the germline ends.

A few counts support this clonotype. The chain recombines TRBV4-2 with TRBJ1-5; D perhaps matches TRBD1 (5 bases). V was pared by 4 bases and J by 2 bases, with 12 bases between. Germline CDR1 and CDR2: LGHNA and YNFKEQ. The CDR3 spans 15 residues. CDR3 nucleotides: TGTGCCAGCAGCCCCAGAGGGGAGGGCAATCAGCCCCAGCATTTT. As protein: CASSPRGEGNQPQHF.

This clonotype was recorded many times. The chain couples TRBV3-1 to TRBJ2-7; D is possibly TRBD1 (6 bases). V was pared by 3 bases and J by 5 bases, with 11 bases between. The CDR3 length is 13 residues. CDR1 and CDR2 (germline): LGHDT, YNNKEL (reference sequence). CDR3 sequence: CASSQARQDEQYF. In nucleotides, the CDR3 is TGTGCCAGCAGCCAGGCCCGACAGGACGAGCAGTACTTC.